The text below deals with one T cell receptor beta chain. Its antigen remains unknown. This sample was included in a study of CD8 T cells in Susac syndrome. The length of the CDR3 is 15 residues. Germline V CDR1 and CDR2: SGHRS, YFSETQ. V lost 0 bases and J lost 2, with 9 bases in between. An input of roughly 0.45 to 1 ug of RNA was subjected to reverse transcription using random hexamers. Coverage of TCR beta CDR3 amplification by immunoSEQ multiplex PCR extended to 54 Vbeta and 13 Jbeta. TCRdb independently ran MiXCR on the immunoSEQ multiplex PCR reads; one entry per CDR3 protein. The data show some 68,000 distinct CDR3 sequences, 93% seen once. Regarding the study as a whole: The number of individuals included in the study's TCR sequencing and HLA analysis was acknowledged as relatively small.

Sequencing of TCR beta was undertaken in CD8+ and CD4+ T cells derived from blood. The sequencing sample was made of CD4+ T cells from PBMCs. The chain combines TRBV5-1 with TRBJ1-3; the D is unclear. This receptor was taken from a human donor with Susac syndrome. CDR3 in DNA: TGCGCCAGCAGCTTGGGCGGCTCGCCTGGAAACACCATATATTTT. This sequence encodes CASSLGGSPGNTIYF.